This T cell receptor (beta chain) comes out of a study of blood T cells in healthy people across ages. Across the whole study: Template switching captured about one barcoded beta molecule per two T cells.

A second PCR, run for roughly 7 to 12 cycles, used a sample-barcoded 5' primer plus a J-beta primer mix. TCRdb recomputed calls from the 5' RACE reads with MiXCR, one row per CDR3 protein. Seen here are approximately 800,000 distinct CDR3 sequences, about 36% observed once, and the top ten hold 10% to 15%. The germline gives CDR1 MDHEN, CDR2 SYDVKM. The CDR3 contains 13 residues. Deletions cut 4 bases from V and 7 bases from J, with 13 bases between. The sample comprised blood. The chain combines TRBV28 with TRBJ1-2; D is unclear. The sequence was obtained from a man aged 18 to 30 in good health. As DNA, the CDR3 is TGTGCCAGCAGTTCAGGACCTATCGGTGGCTACACCTTC. Protein product: CASSSGPIGGYTF.